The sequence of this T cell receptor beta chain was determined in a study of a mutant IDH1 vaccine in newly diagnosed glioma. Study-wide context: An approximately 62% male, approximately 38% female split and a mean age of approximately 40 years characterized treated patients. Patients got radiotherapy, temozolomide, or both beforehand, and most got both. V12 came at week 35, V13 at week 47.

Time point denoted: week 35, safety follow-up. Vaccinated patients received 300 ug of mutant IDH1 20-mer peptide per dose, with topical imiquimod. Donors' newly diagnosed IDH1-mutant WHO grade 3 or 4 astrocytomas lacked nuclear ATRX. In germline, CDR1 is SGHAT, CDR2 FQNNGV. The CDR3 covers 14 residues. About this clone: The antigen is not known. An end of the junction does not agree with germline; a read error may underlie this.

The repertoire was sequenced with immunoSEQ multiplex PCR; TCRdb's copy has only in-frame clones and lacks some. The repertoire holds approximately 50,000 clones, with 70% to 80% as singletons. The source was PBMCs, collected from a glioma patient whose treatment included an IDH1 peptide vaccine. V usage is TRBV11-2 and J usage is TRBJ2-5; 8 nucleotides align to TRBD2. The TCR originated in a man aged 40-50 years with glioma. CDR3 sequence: CASSLDERGRRRHF. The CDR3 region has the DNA TGTGCCAGCAGCTTAGACGAGCGGGGGCGGAGAAGACACTTC. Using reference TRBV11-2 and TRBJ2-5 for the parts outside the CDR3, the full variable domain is EAGVAQSPRYKIIEKRQSVAFWCNPISGHATLYWYQQILGQGPKLLIQFQNNGVVDDSQLPKDRFSAERLKGVDSTLKIQPAKLEDSAVYLCASSLDERGRRRHFGPGTRLLVL.